The source of this T cell receptor beta chain is a study of blood T cell repertoires in COVID-19. The wider study: Some COVID-19 samples were acute and others convalescent; all came from the United States, Italy and Spain. From T cells, B-cell-depleted T cells, or PBMCs came the material, which was cDNA or gDNA.

Assay: immunoSEQ multiplex PCR; the TCRdb copy retains only in-frame clones and omits some. The sample consists of some 150,000 clones, more than 75% of them appearing once. Germline assignment: CDR1 SEHNR and CDR2 FQNEAQ (reference sequence). Trimming shortened V by 4 bases and J by 11 bases, and 17 bases separated the two germline ends. There are 13 residues in the CDR3. The receptor was derived from a human donor in a cohort sampled during active COVID-19. The chain joins TRBV7-9 to TRBJ1-1, with D perhaps matching TRBD1 (6 bases). The material sequenced was peripheral blood. CDR3 sequence (DNA): TGTGCCAGCAGCTCCCCCGGGGGGGCAGGGGCTTTCTTT. Translated: CASSSPGGAGAFF. Together with reference TRBV7-9 and TRBJ1-1, the CDR3 gives the full variable domain: DTGVSQNPRHKITKRGQNVTFRCDPISEHNRLYWYRQTLGQGPEFLTYFQNEAQLEKSRLLSDRFSAERPKGSFSTLEIQRTEQGDSAMYLCASSSPGGAGAFFGQGTRLTVV.